This T cell receptor beta chain was profiled in a study of graft-versus-host responses after intestinal transplantation. Study-level background: Each recipient received a multivisceral, liver-intestinal, or isolated intestinal graft.

About this clone: Its antigen is not known.

This CDR3 is built from 17 residues. Trimming took 5 bases from V and 8 from J; bases not matched to a gene: 12. The germline CDR1 and CDR2 sequences are MNHEY and SMNVEV (reference sequence). Data came from immunoSEQ multiplex PCR; TCRdb stores just in-frame clones and leaves some out. The data contain about 70,000 clones, approximately 84% of them singletons. The sequence derives from a human donor who was the organ donor for an intestinal transplant. The chain employs TRBV27 and TRBJ2-1, with 13 bases that match TRBD2. Here the sequenced sample was unstimulated CD4+ T cells sorted from spleen or lymph node cells, taken before transplant. The CDR3 is CASSPTSGGPRRDEQFF. The CDR3 bases are TGTGCCAGCAGTCCGACTAGCGGGGGGCCCAGGCGTGATGAGCAGTTCTTC.